The 8 T cell receptor beta chains listed next were all sequenced from one sample in a study of T cell changes during pregnancy in multiple sclerosis. Clones were read by immunoSEQ multiplex PCR, and TCRdb kept only the in-frame ones, dropping some. This sample has 40,000 to 45,000 clones, with roughly 92% found just once. Sequencing input: peripheral blood. These receptors were obtained from a female donor with multiple sclerosis, enrolled in a pregnancy study.

The gene calls are TRBV29-1 and TRBJ2-1, with 11 bases that match TRBD2. The germline V gene encodes CDR1 SQVTM and CDR2 ANQGSEA. This CDR3 spans 18 amino acids. The CDR3 DNA follows: TGCAGTGCCTTGGGGGGGGTGACCGGGACTAGCGGCAACAATGAGCAGTTCTTC. It codes for CSALGGVTGTSGNNEQFF.

This clone occurred once. The chain carries TRBV7-9 and TRBJ2-1; TRBD2 agrees at 11 bases. With V trimmed by 4 bases and J by 3 bases, 5 bases remained unmatched. The CDR3 contains 16 residues. From germline, CDR1 is SEHNR and CDR2 FQNEAQ (reference sequence). As DNA, the CDR3 is TGTGCCAGCAGCTCCAGACTAGCGGGGAACTACAATGAGCAGTTCTTC. Its translation is CASSSRLAGNYNEQFF.

CDR3 bases: TGCGCCAGCAGCTCGGCAGGGTGGGGGGTAGCCAAAAACATTCAGTACTTC. Its translation: CASSSAGWGVAKNIQYF. V and J are TRBV5-1 and TRBJ2-4, with D maybe TRBD2 (6 bases). V lost 3 bases, J lost 0 bases, and 16 bases lay in between. Germline CDR1 is SGHRS and CDR2 is YFSETQ. This CDR3 region has 17 residues.

V is TRBV10-3 and J is TRBJ2-2; 10 nucleotides agree with TRBD2. CDR3 size: 17 residues. V was clipped by 2 bases and J by 7 bases; unmatched bases: 10. Germline CDR1 ENHRY, CDR2 SYGVKD. Here the CDR3 DNA reads TGTGCCATCAGTGAGGGAACCGGGACTAGCGTTCACGGGGAGCTGTTTTTT. Translating it yields CAISEGTGTSVHGELFF.

V gene TRBV6-5 combines with J gene TRBJ2-3; D is unresolved. Germline V gives CDR1 MNHEY, CDR2 SVGAGI. The length of the CDR3 is 16 residues. V gave up 2 bases and J gave up 2 bases, with 14 bases separating them. For the CDR3, the DNA is TGTGCCAGCAGTTACCTAAAGACTGGAAACACAGATACGCAGTATTTT. The encoded protein is CASSYLKTGNTDTQYF.

As DNA, the CDR3 is TGCGCCAGCAGCGGACTAGGGTTTCTAGCCAAAAACATTCAGTACTTC. Translation: CASSGLGFLAKNIQYF. The chain joins TRBV4-1 to TRBJ2-4; 7 positions match TRBD2. J was trimmed by 0 bases and V by 5 bases; bases with no gene match: 7. The CDR3 is 16 amino acids. Per the germline V gene, CDR1 is MGHRA and CDR2 is YSYEKL.

This chain connects TRBV5-1 to TRBJ1-1, with D uncertain. V lost 0 bases and J lost 2, with 8 bases in between. The CDR3 is 14 residues long. CDR1 is SGHRS, CDR2 YFSETQ, per germline. CDR3: CASSLDSLNTEAFF. CDR3 DNA: TGCGCCAGCAGCTTGGACAGCCTAAACACTGAAGCTTTCTTT.

J is TRBJ1-2 and V is TRBV6-5; possible D gene TRBD1, 5 bases. This CDR3 has 15 residues. Germline CDR1 MNHEY, CDR2 SVGAGI. V shed 0 bases and J shed 7 bases, with 15 bases lying between them. The CDR3 here is CASSYSYGQGFGYTF. The DNA of the CDR3 is TGTGCCAGCAGTTACTCATATGGGCAGGGCTTTGGCTACACCTTC.